What follows is one T cell receptor beta chain and its context. The antigen is undetermined. Germline V lookup: CDR1 SGDLS, CDR2 YYNGEE. Trimming cost V 0 bases and J 0 bases, with 13 bases left between them. This CDR3 has 16 amino acids. The sample is drawn from a study of OX40 agonist ivuxolimab in advanced cancers. The protocol was immunoSEQ multiplex PCR, while the TCRdb copy is restricted to in-frame clones and leaves out a portion. The profile shows 20,000 or so clones, more than 75% of them singletons. Study-level results: The average count of expanded clones was higher among CD8+ T cells than among CD4+.

The source of this sequence is an adult with an advanced solid tumor such as melanoma, head and neck, liver or kidney cancer. V and J are TRBV9 and TRBJ2-7, with D perhaps matching TRBD1 or TRBD2 (5 bases each). The input for sequencing was CD4+ or CD8+ T cells sorted from blood, taken in a trial of the OX40 agonist ivuxolimab. CDR3 sequence reads: CASSVGTGQYSYEQYF. CDR3 DNA sequence: TGTGCCAGCAGCGTAGGAACGGGGCAGTACTCCTACGAGCAGTACTTC.